Presented here are 23 T cell receptor beta chains from one specimen sequenced in a study of control samples from healthy donors and cancer patients. Method: immunoSEQ multiplex PCR; TCRdb's copy keeps in-frame clones and lacks some. The sample holds approximately 83,000 clones; more than 80% are singletons and the top ten take over 1.3%. The sample consisted of blood. These receptors all come from a woman between 25 and 40 years old in good health.

The chain combines TRBV2 with TRBJ1-5; D not resolved. The CDR3 is 15 residues long. V was pared by 3 bases and J by 3 bases, with 12 bases between. The germline V gene has CDR1 SNHLY and CDR2 FYNNEI. CDR3 sequence (DNA): TGTGCCAGCAGTGATAGAACAGCTTCCAATCAGCCCCAGCATTTT. This translates into CASSDRTASNQPQHF.

About this clone itself: The same CDR3 also results from other DNA sequences found in this sample. The J gene is TRBJ1-5, the V gene TRBV6-5; D not resolved. Trimming shortened V by 6 bases and J by 0 bases, and 12 bases separated the two germline ends. The germline gives CDR1 MNHEY, CDR2 SVGAGI. CDR3 length: 15 amino acids. The CDR3 here is CASSLDGYSNQPQHF. The CDR3 DNA reads TGTGCCAGCAGCCTCGACGGATATAGCAATCAGCCCCAGCATTTT.

With regard to this clone: This sample includes further DNA sequences coding for the same CDR3. The CDR3 loop reads CASSLAGNQPQHF. The CDR3 DNA is TGTGCCAGCAGCTTAGCAGGCAATCAGCCCCAGCATTTT. The genes are TRBV11-2 and TRBJ1-5; no reliable D call. Trimming left V 1 base short and J 2 bases short, with 3 bases between. The CDR3 length is 13 residues. Per germline, CDR1 SGHAT and CDR2 FQNNGV. The full variable domain, rest sourced from reference TRBV11-2 and TRBJ1-5, is EAGVAQSPRYKIIEKRQSVAFWCNPISGHATLYWYQQILGQGPKLLIQFQNNGVVDDSQLPKDRFSAERLKGVDSTLKIQPAKLEDSAVYLCASSLAGNQPQHFGDGTRLSIL.

The chain employs TRBV7-3 and TRBJ2-7; D possibly corresponds to TRBD1 (8 bases). The CDR3 contains 15 residues. Per the germline V gene, CDR1 is SGHTA and CDR2 is FQGTGA. The V gene lost 0 bases and the J gene lost 5 bases, with 14 bases spanning the gap. The chain's CDR3 is CASSLTGTGGDEQYF. In DNA form, the CDR3 reads TGTGCCAGCAGCTTAACAGGAACAGGGGGGGACGAGCAGTACTTC.

J is TRBJ1-2 and V is TRBV5-4; weak D call: TRBD1 (6 bases). The CDR3 spans 15 residues. CDR1 and CDR2 from the germline V gene are SGHNT and YYREEE (reference sequence). V was trimmed by 4 bases and J by 2 bases, leaving 15 bases between them. DNA of the CDR3: TGTGCCAGCAGCCGTCGGGTGGGGGCAAACTATGGCTACACCTTC. It codes for CASSRRVGANYGYTF.

The chain uses TRBV10-1 and TRBJ1-2; 7 nucleotides align to TRBD1. Germline trimming cut 5 bases from V and 5 bases from J; bases unmatched to any gene: 5. The CDR3 sequence is 13 residues long. CDR1 and CDR2 (germline): WNHNN, SYGVQD (reference sequence). CDR3 loop: CASSPGQTYGYTF. CDR3 DNA sequence: TGCGCCAGCAGTCCGGGACAGACTTATGGCTACACCTTC.

The CDR3 bases are TGCGCCAGCAGCCCGAAGTGGCGGGAAAAACTGTTTTTT. Encoded protein: CASSPKWREKLFF. The chain has TRBV4-1 and TRBJ1-4; D gene unclear. The CDR3 contains 13 residues. Germline V gives CDR1 MGHRA, CDR2 YSYEKL. V was shortened by 4 bases and J by 8 bases, with 11 bases between the two germline ends.

The chain links TRBV11-1 to TRBJ1-6, with a weak D call TRBD1 (6 bases). Germline CDR1 SGHAT, CDR2 FQDESV (reference sequence). The CDR3 spans 15 residues. V was shortened by 4 bases and J by 10 bases, with 17 bases between the two germline ends. CDR3: CASSSETGGHSPLHF. The CDR3 DNA follows: TGTGCCAGCAGCTCCGAGACAGGCGGTCACTCACCCCTCCACTTT.

The chain combines TRBV6-5 with TRBJ1-2, with 9 bases lining up with TRBD1. The CDR3 has 14 residues. The V gene's germline CDR1 is MNHEY and CDR2 SVGAGI. Trimming cost V 2 bases and J 3 bases; bases outside gene matches: 1. The CDR3 DNA reads TGTGCCAGCAGTTACCGGGACAGGGACTATGGCTACACCTTC. Amino acid sequence: CASSYRDRDYGYTF.

The V call is TRBV5-6, the J call TRBJ1-2, with no clear D. The CDR3 contains 11 residues. Germline V gives CDR1 SGHDT, CDR2 YYEEEE. Trimming pared 8 bases from V and 8 bases from J, leaving 13 bases between. DNA of the CDR3: TGTGCCAGTTCTCCAGGATACGGCTACACCTTC. Protein: CASSPGYGYTF.

The V call is TRBV29-1, the J call TRBJ2-5; D remains ambiguous. This CDR3 spans 13 amino acids. Per the germline V gene, CDR1 is SQVTM and CDR2 is ANQGSEA. V dropped 3 bases and J dropped 1 base, with 9 bases sitting between them. CDR3 sequence reads: CSVDWQAQETQYF. CDR3 nucleotide sequence: TGCAGCGTTGATTGGCAGGCCCAAGAGACCCAGTACTTC. Combining the CDR3 with reference TRBV29-1 and TRBJ2-5 gives the whole variable domain SAVISQKPSRDICQRGTSLTIQCQVDSQVTMMFWYRQQPGQSLTLIATANQGSEATYESGFVIDKFPISRPNLTFSTLTVSNMSPEDSSIYLCSVDWQAQETQYFGPGTRLLVL.

The gene calls are TRBV4-1 and TRBJ1-1, with 12 bases lining up with TRBD1. This CDR3 region has 15 residues. V lost 7 bases and J lost 1; bases outside the gene matches: 4. Germline V gene data show CDR1 as MGHRA and CDR2 as YSYEKL. The CDR3 DNA reads TGCGCCAGCAAACCGGGACAGGGGGCGAACACTGAAGCTTTCTTT. Its protein product is CASKPGQGANTEAFF.

V usage is TRBV3-1 (or the pseudogene TRBV3-2) and J usage is TRBJ1-3; no definite D call. Germline V CDR1 and CDR2: LGHDT, YNNKEL (reference sequence). The CDR3 covers 18 residues. V lost 1 base and J lost 0, with 16 bases in between. CDR3 bases: TGTGCCAGCAGCCAAGTGTCCGGCCGGAGTATCTCTGGAAACACCATATATTTT. Its translation: CASSQVSGRSISGNTIYF.

The count of this clone is one. V usage is TRBV24-1 and J usage is TRBJ2-7; D not resolved. This CDR3 is built from 11 residues. CDR1 and CDR2 (germline): KGHDR, SFDVKD. V shed 4 bases and J shed 4 bases, with 4 bases lying between them. CDR3 protein: CATSDSYEQYF. The CDR3 region has the DNA TGTGCCACCAGTGACTCGTACGAGCAGTACTTC.

This chain joins TRBV28 and TRBJ1-4, with D tentatively TRBD1 (5 bases). This CDR3 has 15 amino acids. The V gene's germline CDR1 is MDHEN and CDR2 SYDVKM. The V and J ends lost 3 bases and 6 bases respectively, with 14 bases between them. The chain's CDR3 is CASSFDGGEYEKLFF. In nucleotides, the CDR3 is TGTGCCAGCAGTTTCGATGGGGGTGAATATGAAAAACTGTTTTTT.

The chain carries TRBV5-1 and TRBJ2-1; D not resolved. Deletions cut 1 base from V and 2 bases from J, with 4 bases between. The CDR3 runs 13 residues. The germline V gene encodes CDR1 SGHRS and CDR2 YFSETQ. The CDR3 DNA sequence: TGCGCCAGCAGCTTGCCAGCCTACAATGAGCAGTTCTTC. It yields the protein CASSLPAYNEQFF.

The chain recombines TRBV9 with TRBJ1-2; 7 bases line up with TRBD1. Germline lookup yields CDR1 SGDLS and CDR2 YYNGEE. This CDR3 region has 13 residues. The V and J ends lost 4 bases and 2 bases, in that order; junction bases with no gene match: 2. This CDR3 is CASSRDSNYGYTF. The DNA for the CDR3 is TGTGCCAGCAGCCGGGACAGCAACTATGGCTACACCTTC.

The V and J genes are TRBV5-1 and TRBJ1-1; D call uncertain. The length of the CDR3 is 16 residues. V was pared by 0 bases and J by 1 base, with 13 bases between. Germline CDR1 SGHRS, CDR2 YFSETQ. This CDR3 is CASSLAHGIPNTEAFF. The CDR3 DNA is TGCGCCAGCAGCTTGGCCCACGGTATCCCGAACACTGAAGCTTTCTTT.

The rearrangement links TRBV20-1 to TRBJ2-3; 8 bases align to TRBD2. V shed 3 bases, J shed 0 bases, and the junction held 5 bases outside the gene matches. CDR3 length: 15 residues. Germline V lookup: CDR1 DFQATT, CDR2 SNEGSKA (reference sequence). CDR3: CSASDSGTSTDTQYF. The CDR3 nucleotides are TGCAGTGCTAGTGATAGCGGGACTAGCACAGATACGCAGTATTTT.

V and J are TRBV14 and TRBJ1-1, with D maybe TRBD1 (6 bases). Germline CDR1 is SGHDN and CDR2 is FVKESK. Deletions cut 4 bases from V and 10 bases from J, with 19 bases between. The CDR3 length is 14 residues. CDR3 residues: CASSLITGSGRAFF. CDR3 nucleotide sequence: TGTGCCAGCAGCCTGATCACAGGGTCAGGTAGAGCTTTCTTT.

The rearrangement links TRBV30 to TRBJ1-5, with 10 bases lining up with TRBD1. Germline CDR1 is GTSNPN and CDR2 is SVGIG (reference sequence). The CDR3 covers 17 residues. Unmatched junction bases numbered 9, after V lost 4 bases and J lost 0 bases. CDR3 bases: TGTGCCTGGACCACAGGACAGGGGGGCCATAGCAATCAGCCCCAGCATTTT. It encodes CAWTTGQGGHSNQPQHF.

The rearrangement joins TRBV5-4 to TRBJ2-3, with TRBD2 matching over 14 bases. Trimming cost V 4 bases and J 5 bases; bases outside gene matches: 9. The CDR3 spans 17 residues. Germline CDR1 reads SGHNT; CDR2 reads YYREEE (reference sequence). The CDR3 loop reads CASSGRLAGGPLDTQYF. DNA of the CDR3: TGTGCCAGCAGCGGACGACTAGCGGGAGGGCCCTTAGATACGCAGTATTTT.

The rearrangement links TRBV14 to TRBJ1-3; the D is unclear. The CDR3 spans 14 residues. Trimming pared 4 bases from V and 4 bases from J, leaving 11 bases between. CDR1 is SGHDN, CDR2 FVKESK, per germline. CDR3 region: CASSRRAQGNTIYF. Here the CDR3 DNA reads TGTGCCAGCAGCCGTAGGGCGCAAGGAAACACCATATATTTT.